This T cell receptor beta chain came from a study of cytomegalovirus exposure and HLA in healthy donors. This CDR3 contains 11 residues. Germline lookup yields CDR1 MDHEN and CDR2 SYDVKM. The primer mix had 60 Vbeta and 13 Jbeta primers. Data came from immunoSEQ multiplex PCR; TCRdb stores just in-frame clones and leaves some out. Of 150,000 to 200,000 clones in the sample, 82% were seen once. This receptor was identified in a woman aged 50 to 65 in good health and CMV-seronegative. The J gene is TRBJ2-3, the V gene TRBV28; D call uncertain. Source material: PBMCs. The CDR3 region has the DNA TGTGCGGCAGGTCGTGGGGATACGCAGTATTTT. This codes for CAAGRGDTQYF. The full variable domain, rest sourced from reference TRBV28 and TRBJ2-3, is DVKVTQSSRYLVKRTGEKVFLECVQDMDHENMFWYRQDPGLGLRLIYFSYDVKMKEKGDIPEGYSVSREKKERFSLILESASTNQTSMYLCAAGRGDTQYFGPGTRLTVL.